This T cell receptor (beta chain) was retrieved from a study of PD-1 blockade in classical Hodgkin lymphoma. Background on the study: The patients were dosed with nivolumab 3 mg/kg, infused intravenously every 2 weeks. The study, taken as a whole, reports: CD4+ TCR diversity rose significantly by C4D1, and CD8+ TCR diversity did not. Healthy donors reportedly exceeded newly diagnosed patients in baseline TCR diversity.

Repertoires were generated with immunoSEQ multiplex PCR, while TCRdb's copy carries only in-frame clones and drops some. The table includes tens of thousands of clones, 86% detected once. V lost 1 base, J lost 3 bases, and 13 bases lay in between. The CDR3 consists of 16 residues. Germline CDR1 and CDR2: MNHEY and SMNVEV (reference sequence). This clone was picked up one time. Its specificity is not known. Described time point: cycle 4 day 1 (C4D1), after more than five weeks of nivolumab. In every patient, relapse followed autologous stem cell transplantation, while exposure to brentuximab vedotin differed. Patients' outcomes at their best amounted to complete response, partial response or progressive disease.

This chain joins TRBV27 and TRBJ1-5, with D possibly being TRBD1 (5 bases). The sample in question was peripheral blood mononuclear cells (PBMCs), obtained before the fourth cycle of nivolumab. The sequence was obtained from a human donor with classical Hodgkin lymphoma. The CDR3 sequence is CASSLYGRANNQPQHF. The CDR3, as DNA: TGTGCCAGCAGTTTATACGGCAGGGCGAACAATCAGCCCCAGCATTTT.